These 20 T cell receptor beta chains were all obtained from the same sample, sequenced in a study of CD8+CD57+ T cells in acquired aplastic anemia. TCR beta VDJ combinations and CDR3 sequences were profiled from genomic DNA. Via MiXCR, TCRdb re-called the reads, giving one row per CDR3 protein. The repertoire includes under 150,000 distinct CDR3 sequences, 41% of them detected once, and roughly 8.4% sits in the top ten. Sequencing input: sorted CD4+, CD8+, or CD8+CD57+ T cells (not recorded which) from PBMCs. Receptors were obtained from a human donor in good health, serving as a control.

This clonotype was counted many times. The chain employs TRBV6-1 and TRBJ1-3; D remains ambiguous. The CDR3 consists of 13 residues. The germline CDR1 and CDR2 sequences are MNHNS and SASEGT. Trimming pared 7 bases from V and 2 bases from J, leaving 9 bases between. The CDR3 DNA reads TGTGCCAGCACATCATATGCTGGAAACACCATATATTTT. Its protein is CASTSYAGNTIYF.

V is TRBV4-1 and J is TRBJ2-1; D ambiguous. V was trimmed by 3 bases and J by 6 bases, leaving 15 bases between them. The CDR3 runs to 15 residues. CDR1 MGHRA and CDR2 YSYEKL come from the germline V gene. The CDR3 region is CASSHPVRLCNEQFF. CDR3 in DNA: TGCGCCAGCAGCCACCCCGTGCGCTTATGCAATGAGCAGTTCTTC.

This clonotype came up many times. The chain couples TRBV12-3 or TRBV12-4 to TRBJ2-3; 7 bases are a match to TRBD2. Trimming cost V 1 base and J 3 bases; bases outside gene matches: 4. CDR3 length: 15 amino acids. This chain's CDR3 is CASSLGGGATDTQYF. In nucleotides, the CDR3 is TGTGCCAGCAGTTTAGGCGGGGGAGCAACAGATACGCAGTATTTT.

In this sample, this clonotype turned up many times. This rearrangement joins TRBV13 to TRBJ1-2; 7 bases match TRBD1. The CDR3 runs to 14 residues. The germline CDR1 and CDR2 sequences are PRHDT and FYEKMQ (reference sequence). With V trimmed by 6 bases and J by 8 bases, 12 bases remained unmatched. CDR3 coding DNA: TGTGCCAGCAGTCGCCCGGGGGACAGTCGGGGCTACACCTTC. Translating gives CASSRPGDSRGYTF. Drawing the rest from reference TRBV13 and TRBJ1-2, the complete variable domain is AAGVIQSPRHLIKEKRETATLKCYPIPRHDTVYWYQQGPGQDPQFLISFYEKMQSDKGSIPDRFSAQQFSDYHSELNMSSLELGDSALYFCASSRPGDSRGYTFGSGTRLTVV.

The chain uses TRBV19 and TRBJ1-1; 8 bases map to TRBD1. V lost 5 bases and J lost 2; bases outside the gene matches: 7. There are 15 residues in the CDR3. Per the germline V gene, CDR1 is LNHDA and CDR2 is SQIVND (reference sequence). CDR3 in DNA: TGTGCCAGTAGTGAAACCGGGACAGGAAACACTGAAGCTTTCTTT. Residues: CASSETGTGNTEAFF.

In DNA form, the CDR3 reads TGTGCCAGCAGAAGAGGACAGGCGCAAGAGACCCAGTACTTC. It codes for CASRRGQAQETQYF. The chain uses TRBV7-2 and TRBJ2-5; TRBD1 aligns across 7 bases. Germline values: CDR1 SGHTA, CDR2 FQGNSA. There are 14 residues in the CDR3. V shed 6 bases, J shed 2 bases, and the junction held 6 bases outside the gene matches.

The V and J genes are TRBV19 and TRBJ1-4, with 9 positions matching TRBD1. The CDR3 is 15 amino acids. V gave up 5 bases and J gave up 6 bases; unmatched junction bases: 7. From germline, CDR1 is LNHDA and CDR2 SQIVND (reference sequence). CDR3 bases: TGTGCCAGTAGTGTAACCGGGACAGGGTATGAAAAACTGTTTTTT. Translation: CASSVTGTGYEKLFF.

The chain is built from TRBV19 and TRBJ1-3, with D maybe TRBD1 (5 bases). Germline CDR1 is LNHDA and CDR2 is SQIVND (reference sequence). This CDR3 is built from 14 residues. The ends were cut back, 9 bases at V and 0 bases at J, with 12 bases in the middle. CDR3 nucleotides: TGTGCCAGCCGGGACTTCTCCTCTGGAAACACCATATATTTT. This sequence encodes CASRDFSSGNTIYF.

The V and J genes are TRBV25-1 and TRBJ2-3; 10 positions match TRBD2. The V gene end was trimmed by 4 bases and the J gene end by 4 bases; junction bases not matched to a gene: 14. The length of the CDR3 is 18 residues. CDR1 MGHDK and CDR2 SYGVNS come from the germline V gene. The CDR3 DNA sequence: TGTGCCAGCAGTGCCCTAGCGGGAGCGGGAGGGCCCCCAGATACGCAGTATTTT. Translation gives CASSALAGAGGPPDTQYF.

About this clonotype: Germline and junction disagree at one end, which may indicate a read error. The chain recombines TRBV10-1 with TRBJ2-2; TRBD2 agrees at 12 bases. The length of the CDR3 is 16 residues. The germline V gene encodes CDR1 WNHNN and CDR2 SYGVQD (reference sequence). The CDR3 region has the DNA TGTGCCAGCAGTCTAGCGGGAGGGCCGCACACCGGGGAGCTGTTTTTT. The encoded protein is CASSLAGGPHTGELFF.

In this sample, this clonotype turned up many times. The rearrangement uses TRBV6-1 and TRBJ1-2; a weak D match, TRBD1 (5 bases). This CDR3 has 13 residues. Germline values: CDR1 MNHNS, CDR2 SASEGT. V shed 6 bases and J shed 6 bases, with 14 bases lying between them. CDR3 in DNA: TGTGCCAGCAGCCTTACAGGAAGCCATGGCTACACCTTC. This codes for CASSLTGSHGYTF.

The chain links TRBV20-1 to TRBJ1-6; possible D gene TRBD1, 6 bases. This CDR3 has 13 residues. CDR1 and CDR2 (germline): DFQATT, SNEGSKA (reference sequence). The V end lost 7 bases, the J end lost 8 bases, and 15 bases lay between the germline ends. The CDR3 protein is CSGRGTKDSPLHF. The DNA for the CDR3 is TGCAGTGGGAGGGGGACTAAAGATTCACCCCTCCACTTT.

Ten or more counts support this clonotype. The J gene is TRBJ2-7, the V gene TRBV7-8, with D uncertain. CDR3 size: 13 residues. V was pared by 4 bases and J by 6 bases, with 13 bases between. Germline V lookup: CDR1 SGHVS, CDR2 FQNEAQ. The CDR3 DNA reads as TGTGCCAGCAGCTCCAGCACATTACGCGAGCAGTACTTC. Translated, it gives CASSSSTLREQYF. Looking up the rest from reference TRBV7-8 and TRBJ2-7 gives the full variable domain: GAGVSQSPRYKVAKRGQDVALRCDPISGHVSLFWYQQALGQGPEFLTYFQNEAQLDKSGLPSDRFFAERPEGSVSTLKIQRTQQEDSAVYLCASSSSTLREQYFGPGTRLTVT.

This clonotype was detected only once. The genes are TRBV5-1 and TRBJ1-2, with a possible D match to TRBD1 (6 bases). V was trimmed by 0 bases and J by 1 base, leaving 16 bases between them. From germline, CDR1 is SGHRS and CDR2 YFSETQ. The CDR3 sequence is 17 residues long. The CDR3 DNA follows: TGCGCCAGCAGCTTGGCCATTCCGGACAGAGATAACTATGGCTACACCTTC. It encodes CASSLAIPDRDNYGYTF.

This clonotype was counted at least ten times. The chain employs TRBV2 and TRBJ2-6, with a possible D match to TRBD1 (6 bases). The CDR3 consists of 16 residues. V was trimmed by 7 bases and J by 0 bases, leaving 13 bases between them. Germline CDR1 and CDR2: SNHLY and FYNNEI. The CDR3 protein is CASTAGVFSGANVLTF. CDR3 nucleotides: TGTGCCAGCACGGCAGGGGTCTTCTCTGGGGCCAACGTCCTGACTTTC.

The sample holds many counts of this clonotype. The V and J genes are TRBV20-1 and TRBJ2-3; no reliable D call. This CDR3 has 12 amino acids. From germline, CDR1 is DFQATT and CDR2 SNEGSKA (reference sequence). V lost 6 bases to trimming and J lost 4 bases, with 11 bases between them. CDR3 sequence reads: CSARVDPDTQYF. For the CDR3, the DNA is TGCAGTGCCCGGGTGGATCCAGATACGCAGTATTTT.

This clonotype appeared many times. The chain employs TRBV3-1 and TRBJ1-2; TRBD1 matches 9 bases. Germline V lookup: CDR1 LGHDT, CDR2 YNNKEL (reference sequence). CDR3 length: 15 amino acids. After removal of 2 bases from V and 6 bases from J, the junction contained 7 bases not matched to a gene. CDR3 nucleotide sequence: TGTGCCAGCAGCCAAAGTACCGGGACAGGGAATGGCTACACCTTC. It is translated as CASSQSTGTGNGYTF.

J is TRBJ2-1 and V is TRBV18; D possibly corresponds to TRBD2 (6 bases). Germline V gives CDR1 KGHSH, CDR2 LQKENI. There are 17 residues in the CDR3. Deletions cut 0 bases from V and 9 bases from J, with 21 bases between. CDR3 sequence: CASSPPGLQSSCSEQFF. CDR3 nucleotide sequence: TGTGCCAGCTCACCACCGGGACTTCAGAGCTCCTGCAGTGAGCAGTTCTTC.

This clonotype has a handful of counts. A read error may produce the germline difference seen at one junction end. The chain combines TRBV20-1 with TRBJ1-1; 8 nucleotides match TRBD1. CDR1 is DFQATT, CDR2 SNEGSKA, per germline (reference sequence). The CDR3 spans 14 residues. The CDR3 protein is CSATPGGGDTETFF. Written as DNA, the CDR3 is TGCAGTGCTACCCCAGGGGGCGGGGACACTGAAACTTTCTTT.

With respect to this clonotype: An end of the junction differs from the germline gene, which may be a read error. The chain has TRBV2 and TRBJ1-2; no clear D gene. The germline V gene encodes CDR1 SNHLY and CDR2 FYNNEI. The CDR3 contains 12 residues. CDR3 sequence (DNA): TGTGCCAGCAGCGAAGGCAGTAGGGGCTACACCTTC. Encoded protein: CASSEGSRGYTF. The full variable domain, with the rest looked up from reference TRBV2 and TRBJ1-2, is EPEVTQTPSHQVTQMGQEVILRCVPISNHLYFYWYRQILGQKVEFLVSFYNNEISEKSEIFDDQFSVERPDGSNFTLKIRSTKLEDSAMYFCASSEGSRGYTFGSGTRLTVV.